Reported below is one TCR beta chain. The CDR3 extends over 15 amino acids. Germline CDR1 and CDR2: KGHDR and SFDVKD. With V trimmed by 3 bases and J by 3 bases, 2 bases remained unmatched. This entry is derived from a study of patients and donors after allogeneic stem cell transplantation. TCRdb itself ran the RT-PCR reads through MiXCR, one entry per CDR3 protein. The table records about a million distinct CDR3 sequences, approximately 18% of them present only once. This clonotype was obtained from a human donor who was either an allogeneic HSCT recipient or a stem cell or donor lymphocyte infusion donor (not recorded which). It is not recorded whose cells these are; they may come from a transplant donor. The V call is TRBV24-1, the J call TRBJ2-5; 11 bases line up with TRBD2. The sequenced sample consisted of blood, either unsorted or a sorted T cell fraction (not recorded which). The CDR3: CATSDPTSGKETQYF. CDR3 sequence (DNA): TGTGCCACCAGTGATCCGACTAGCGGGAAAGAGACCCAGTACTTC.